This T cell receptor (beta chain) emerged from a study of T cells in women clearing cervical HPV infection. Study context: Case blood was drawn when the lesion was first found; control blood after infection became undetectable.

To note about this clone: The target antigen is unknown. The missing CDR3 end, 3 residues past where the read stops, is filled in from the germline J gene.

The V gene's germline CDR1 is LNHDA and CDR2 SQIVND (reference sequence). The CDR3 contains 11 residues. Clones were read by immunoSEQ multiplex PCR, and TCRdb kept only the in-frame ones, dropping some. The repertoire shows about 40,000 clones; the top ten hold about 8%. The study, taken as a whole, reports: Repertoire richness, not evenness, was significantly elevated in CIN3+ cases versus controls. Effector/memory and HPV-specific T cells were not isolated, and association timing is unknown.

The sample taken for sequencing was blood buffy coat. The clonotype comes from a woman between 18 and 69 years old with a cervical HPV16 infection that either progressed to CIN3+ or cleared (not recorded which). This chain links TRBV19 with TRBJ2-3; D is uncertain. The CDR3 sequence is CASSAGVTQYF. The DNA read from the CDR3 is TGTGCCAGTAGTGCAGGAGTCACG.